Listed below are T cell receptor beta chains from one sample, sequenced in a study of response to subunit inactivated influenza vaccine. Via MiXCR, TCRdb re-called the RT-PCR reads, giving one row per CDR3 protein. This table has approximately 680,000 distinct CDR3 sequences, 15% to 17% appearing once. Specimen: PBMCs from blood, collected roughly 12 days after vaccination. Receptor source: a man aged 50 to 60 who received an inactivated influenza vaccine. Each CDR3 is given with its conserved first and last residue. D genes are given only for firm matches. Not every row has a clone size; where given, it reads once, few, many or a size class.

d_gene: TRBD1; j_gene: TRBJ1-1; abundance: -; v_gene: TRBV12-3/TRBV12-4; CDR3nt: TGTGCCAGCAGAGTCGTACAGGGGGTGAACACTGAAGCTTTCTTT; CDR3aa: CASRVVQGVNTEAFF
d_gene: -; j_gene: TRBJ1-2; abundance: -; v_gene: TRBV28; CDR3nt: TGTGCCAGCAGGGAGGGGCACTATGGCTACACCTTC; CDR3aa: CASREGHYGYTF
d_gene: -; j_gene: TRBJ1-1; abundance: -; v_gene: TRBV19; CDR3nt: TGTGCAAGTAGTATGAAGGCCAACACTGAAGCTTTCTTT; CDR3aa: CASSMKANTEAFF
d_gene: -; j_gene: TRBJ1-1; abundance: few; v_gene: TRBV5-1; CDR3nt: TGCGCCAGCAGCTTGGAGTGGAAGGGGTCGTCGTTAGCTTTCTTT; CDR3aa: CASSLEWKGSSLAFF
d_gene: TRBD2; j_gene: TRBJ2-5; abundance: few; v_gene: TRBV7-2; CDR3nt: TGTGCCAGCAGCCCTAGCGGGTCCCTTGGCACCCAGTACTTC; CDR3aa: CASSPSGSLGTQYF
d_gene: -; j_gene: TRBJ1-2; abundance: few; v_gene: TRBV3-1; CDR3nt: TGTGCCAGCCGAGGCCGGGGGTTGGGTAACTATGGCTACACCTTC; CDR3aa: CASRGRGLGNYGYTF
d_gene: TRBD2; j_gene: TRBJ2-7; abundance: few; v_gene: TRBV18; CDR3nt: TGTGCCAGCTCACCGAGGACTAGCGGGAGCTCCTACGAGCAGTACTTC; CDR3aa: CASSPRTSGSSYEQYF
d_gene: -; j_gene: TRBJ2-7; abundance: -; v_gene: TRBV5-6; CDR3nt: TGTGCCAGCAGCTTTCGGGGGCCATTCTACGAGCAGTACTTC; CDR3aa: CASSFRGPFYEQYF
d_gene: -; j_gene: TRBJ2-2; abundance: -; v_gene: TRBV6-5; CDR3nt: TGTGCCAGCAGTTACGGGTTGGACTTGAGGCACACCGGGGAGCTGTTTTTT; CDR3aa: CASSYGLDLRHTGELFF
d_gene: -; j_gene: TRBJ1-2; abundance: -; v_gene: TRBV12-3/TRBV12-4; CDR3nt: TGTGCCAGCAGTCCTTGGACCTCGGGCTATGGCTACACCTTC; CDR3aa: CASSPWTSGYGYTF
d_gene: -; j_gene: TRBJ2-3; abundance: -; v_gene: TRBV6-5; CDR3nt: TGTGCCAGCAGTTACGAAGGCCAGGGTAGAGATACGCAGTATTTT; CDR3aa: CASSYEGQGRDTQYF
d_gene: -; j_gene: TRBJ2-6; abundance: few; v_gene: TRBV5-1; CDR3nt: TGCGCCAGCAGCTTGGCGGACGGTGGGTCTGGGGCCAACGTCCTGACTTTC; CDR3aa: CASSLADGGSGANVLTF
d_gene: -; j_gene: TRBJ2-3; abundance: few; v_gene: TRBV29-1; CDR3nt: TGCAGCGTTGAAACGGCCACGCAGTATTTT; CDR3aa: CSVETATQYF
d_gene: TRBD2; j_gene: TRBJ2-1; abundance: -; v_gene: TRBV7-2; CDR3nt: TGTGCCAGCAGCCCTGGGGGGGGAAATTTTCTGGTCAATGAGCAGTTCTTC; CDR3aa: CASSPGGGNFLVNEQFF
d_gene: -; j_gene: TRBJ2-2; abundance: -; v_gene: TRBV23-1; CDR3nt: TGCGCCAGCAGTCAATCCGAGACAGGAAGAAACACCGGGGAGCTGTTTTTT; CDR3aa: CASSQSETGRNTGELFF
d_gene: TRBD1; j_gene: TRBJ2-3; abundance: few; v_gene: TRBV2; CDR3nt: TGTGCCAGCAGTGGACAGGGGGCGCCGGGAGATACGCAGTATTTT; CDR3aa: CASSGQGAPGDTQYF
d_gene: -; j_gene: TRBJ2-1; abundance: -; v_gene: TRBV20-1; CDR3nt: TGCAGTGCTAGCCTAGGGGCGGCCTACAATGAGCAGTTCTTC; CDR3aa: CSASLGAAYNEQFF
d_gene: -; j_gene: TRBJ2-7; abundance: -; v_gene: TRBV6-1; CDR3nt: TGTGCCAGCAGTGAATCAGTGATAGGGGACGAGCAGTACTTC; CDR3aa: CASSESVIGDEQYF
d_gene: -; j_gene: TRBJ2-7; abundance: -; v_gene: TRBV28; CDR3nt: TGTGCCAGCAGTTTTACAGGGACGAGCTACGAGCAGTACTTC; CDR3aa: CASSFTGTSYEQYF
d_gene: TRBD1; j_gene: TRBJ1-1; abundance: once; v_gene: TRBV6-2/TRBV6-3; CDR3nt: TGTGCCAGCAGTTCAGACAGGGAGACCACTGAAGCTTTCTTT; CDR3aa: CASSSDRETTEAFF
d_gene: TRBD2; j_gene: TRBJ2-7; abundance: -; v_gene: TRBV7-8; CDR3nt: TGTGCCAGCAGCTCGACTAGCGGGGGATTTTACGAGCAGTACTTC; CDR3aa: CASSSTSGGFYEQYF
d_gene: -; j_gene: TRBJ2-7; abundance: few; v_gene: TRBV3-1; CDR3nt: TGTGCCAGCAGCCAAGGTCTAACTAGGATTGCCTACGAGCAGTACTTC; CDR3aa: CASSQGLTRIAYEQYF